Presented here are 20 T cell receptor beta chains from one specimen sequenced in a study of cytomegalovirus exposure and HLA in healthy donors. The PCR used 60 Vbeta and 13 Jbeta primers. TCRdb keeps only in-frame clones here, not all; method: immunoSEQ multiplex PCR. The sample records roughly 150,000 clones, roughly 80% being singletons. Material for sequencing was PBMCs. These receptors all stem from a middle-aged woman in good health and CMV-seropositive.

The chain has TRBV4-2 and TRBJ1-6; D is unclear. Deletions cut 0 bases from V and 8 bases from J, with 11 bases between. From germline, CDR1 is LGHNA and CDR2 YNFKEQ. CDR3 length: 15 amino acids. This chain's CDR3 is CASSQDRSKDSPLHF. The CDR3 nucleotides are TGTGCCAGCAGCCAAGATAGGAGTAAGGATTCACCCCTCCACTTT.

This rearrangement joins TRBV13 to TRBJ1-2, with D hard to call. Germline loops: CDR1 PRHDT, CDR2 FYEKMQ (reference sequence). The CDR3 is made up of 12 amino acids. Between the trimmed V and J ends, which lost 3 bases and 5 bases, there was a span of 7 bases. The CDR3 DNA sequence: TGTGCCAGCAGCTTTGGAGCGTATGGCTACACCTTC. It specifies CASSFGAYGYTF.

There are a few counts of this clone. Other DNA sequences of this sample code for an identical CDR3. This chain uses TRBV4-3 with TRBJ2-2; D perhaps matches TRBD1 (6 bases). The CDR3 has 14 amino acids. V lost 3 bases and J 1 base, leaving 6 bases between the germline ends. CDR1 LGHNA and CDR2 YSLEER come from the germline V gene. The CDR3 loop reads CASSQDRNTGELFF. The CDR3 DNA follows: TGCGCCAGCAGCCAGGACAGGAACACCGGGGAGCTGTTTTTT.

The chain is built from TRBV28 and TRBJ2-2; 12 positions match TRBD2. V gave up 3 bases and J gave up 0 bases; unmatched junction bases: 5. CDR1 MDHEN and CDR2 SYDVKM come from the germline V gene. The CDR3 runs 18 residues. The CDR3 is CASSFRLAGGANTGELFF. In DNA form, the CDR3 reads TGTGCCAGCAGTTTTAGGCTAGCGGGAGGGGCGAACACCGGGGAGCTGTTTTTT.

This chain connects TRBV4-1 to TRBJ2-3; no clear D. CDR1 and CDR2 (germline): MGHRA, YSYEKL. CDR3 length: 14 amino acids. The V end lost 3 bases, the J end lost 6 bases, and 13 bases lay between the germline ends. The CDR3, as DNA: TGCGCCAGCAGCCAGGGCCTCATTAAGGATACGCAGTATTTT. This gives the protein CASSQGLIKDTQYF.

The V gene is TRBV27, the J gene TRBJ1-5; the D gene is possibly TRBD1 (6 bases). CDR3 length: 18 amino acids. Germline V gene lookup returns CDR1 MNHEY and CDR2 SMNVEV (reference sequence). V lost 1 base and J lost 2, with 18 bases in between. This CDR3 is CASSLFFQSGVGNQPQHF. DNA for the CDR3: TGTGCCAGCAGTTTATTTTTCCAGTCAGGGGTAGGCAATCAGCCCCAGCATTTT.

The CDR3 DNA follows: TGTGCCAGCAGTGAACGTGGTTGGGAGGGGGAGCTGTTTTTT. The encoded protein is CASSERGWEGELFF. The J gene is TRBJ2-2, the V gene TRBV2, with D tentatively TRBD2 (5 bases). The V and J ends lost 2 bases and 8 bases respectively, with 12 bases between them. Germline assignment: CDR1 SNHLY and CDR2 FYNNEI. The CDR3 consists of 14 residues.

The chain carries TRBV10-3 and TRBJ2-3; 10 bases line up with TRBD2. Germline V lookup: CDR1 ENHRY, CDR2 SYGVKD. J gave up 3 bases and V 8 bases, and 8 bases lay outside the gene matches. The CDR3 spans 15 residues. The CDR3 region has the DNA TGTGCCATCGGGGCTAGCGGGGGATTGACAGATACGCAGTATTTT. Translated, it gives CAIGASGGLTDTQYF.

J is TRBJ2-7 and V is TRBV27; maybe TRBD1 (5 bases). V shed 5 bases and J shed 0 bases, with 20 bases lying between them. Per the germline V gene, CDR1 is MNHEY and CDR2 is SMNVEV (reference sequence). The CDR3 sequence is 17 residues long. CDR3 region: CASSPQGVGLPSYEQYF. CDR3 coding DNA: TGTGCCAGCAGTCCCCAAGGGGTGGGGTTACCCTCCTACGAGCAGTACTTC.

The gene calls are TRBV15 and TRBJ2-2; D possibly corresponds to TRBD1 (5 bases). The CDR3 loop spans 18 amino acids. Germline CDR1 is LNHNV and CDR2 is YYDKDF (reference sequence). V shed 0 bases and J shed 0 bases, with 14 bases lying between them. The CDR3 sequence: CATSRDLAARANTGELFF. For the CDR3, the DNA is TGTGCCACCAGCAGAGATCTGGCGGCCAGGGCGAACACCGGGGAGCTGTTTTTT.

The chain has TRBV5-6 and TRBJ2-7, with D possibly TRBD2 on 5 matching bases. CDR3 size: 14 residues. CDR1 is SGHDT, CDR2 YYEEEE, per germline. V gave up 0 bases and J gave up 3 bases, with 10 bases separating them. CDR3 residues: CASSLGRILYEQYF. The CDR3 bases are TGTGCCAGCAGCTTGGGGAGGATCCTCTACGAGCAGTACTTC.

The V gene is TRBV9, the J gene TRBJ2-5; a possible D gene is TRBD2 (6 bases). The germline V gene encodes CDR1 SGDLS and CDR2 YYNGEE. Deletions cut 0 bases from V and 1 base from J, with 13 bases between. The CDR3 runs 16 residues. CDR3 sequence reads: CASSVAVSGSQETQYF. The CDR3 bases are TGTGCCAGCAGCGTAGCGGTTAGCGGCTCCCAAGAGACCCAGTACTTC.

The chain employs TRBV7-2 and TRBJ2-7; 7 bases are shared with TRBD1. CDR1 is SGHTA and CDR2 is FQGNSA in the germline V gene. Trimming cost V 5 bases and J 1 base; bases outside gene matches: 8. The CDR3 spans 15 residues. This CDR3 is CASSKQRGQSYEQYF. In DNA form, the CDR3 reads TGTGCCAGCAGCAAGCAAAGGGGACAGTCCTACGAGCAGTACTTC.

This chain connects TRBV2 to TRBJ2-2; 8 positions match TRBD1. The CDR3 spans 16 residues. V gave up 5 bases and J gave up 4 bases; unmatched junction bases: 9. Germline lookup yields CDR1 SNHLY and CDR2 FYNNEI. The CDR3 protein is CASSHQKGTGTGELFF. DNA for the CDR3: TGTGCCAGCAGTCACCAAAAGGGGACAGGCACCGGGGAGCTGTTTTTT.

In its sample, this clone was seen a few times. V is TRBV4-3 and J is TRBJ2-2; 14 bases are a match to TRBD2. The germline gives CDR1 LGHNA, CDR2 YSLEER. J gave up 10 bases and V 3 bases, and 4 bases lay outside the gene matches. The CDR3 spans 15 residues. The CDR3 sequence: CASSQGLAGAEELFF. DNA for the CDR3: TGCGCCAGCAGCCAGGGACTAGCGGGAGCGGAGGAGCTGTTTTTT.

In this sample, this clone turned up many times. The chain combines TRBV9 with TRBJ2-7; D is undetermined. The ends were cut back, 4 bases at V and 2 bases at J, with 7 bases in the middle. Germline V gene data show CDR1 as SGDLS and CDR2 as YYNGEE. CDR3 length: 12 amino acids. Here the CDR3 DNA reads TGTGCCAGCAGCCCCAACACCTACGAGCAGTACTTC. This codes for CASSPNTYEQYF.

This rearrangement joins TRBV7-9 to TRBJ1-3; no definite D call. CDR1 is SEHNR and CDR2 is FQNEAQ in the germline V gene (reference sequence). V shed 11 bases and J shed 6 bases, with 14 bases lying between them. The CDR3 covers 12 residues. CDR3 DNA: TGTGCCCTCGGGGAAGGGTTAAACACCATATATTTT. This translates into CALGEGLNTIYF.

This clone was counted a single time. The genes are TRBV18 and TRBJ1-5; 9 nucleotides align to TRBD1. From germline, CDR1 is KGHSH and CDR2 LQKENI. The V and J ends lost 3 bases and 4 bases, in that order; junction bases with no gene match: 4. This CDR3 spans 15 amino acids. CDR3 residues: CASSPDRGGNQPQHF. Written as DNA, the CDR3 is TGTGCCAGCTCACCGGACAGGGGAGGAAATCAGCCCCAGCATTTT. The full variable domain, with the rest looked up from reference TRBV18 and TRBJ1-5, is NAGVMQNPRHLVRRRGQEARLRCSPMKGHSHVYWYRQLPEEGLKFMVYLQKENIIDESGMPKERFSAEFPKEGPSILRIQQVVRGDSAAYFCASSPDRGGNQPQHFGDGTRLSIL.

The gene calls are TRBV2 and TRBJ1-1, with D unresolved. The ends were cut back, 4 bases at V and 7 bases at J, with 7 bases in the middle. The V gene's germline CDR1 is SNHLY and CDR2 FYNNEI. The CDR3 totals 11 residues. The CDR3 DNA reads as TGTGCCAGCAGTGTAGCCGTTGAAGCTTTCTTT. Its protein product is CASSVAVEAFF.

The chain joins TRBV19 to TRBJ2-1; maybe TRBD2 (5 bases). The V end was cut by 9 bases, the J end by 8 bases, with 17 bases between. The CDR3 covers 13 residues. Germline V gene lookup returns CDR1 LNHDA and CDR2 SQIVND (reference sequence). The CDR3 region is CASQRASSDEQFF. CDR3 DNA sequence: TGTGCCAGCCAAAGGGCTAGCAGCGATGAGCAGTTCTTC.